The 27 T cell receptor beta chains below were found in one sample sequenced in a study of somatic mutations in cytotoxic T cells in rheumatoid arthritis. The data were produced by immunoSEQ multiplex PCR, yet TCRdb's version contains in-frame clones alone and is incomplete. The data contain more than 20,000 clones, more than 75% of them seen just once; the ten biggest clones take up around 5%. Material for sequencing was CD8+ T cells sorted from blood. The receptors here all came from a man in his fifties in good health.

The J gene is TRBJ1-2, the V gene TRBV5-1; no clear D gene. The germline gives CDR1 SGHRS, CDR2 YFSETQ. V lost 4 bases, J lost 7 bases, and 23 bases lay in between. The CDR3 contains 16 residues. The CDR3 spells CASSPSGIGLAFGYTF. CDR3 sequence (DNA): TGCGCCAGCAGCCCCTCGGGTATCGGGTTGGCCTTTGGCTACACCTTC.

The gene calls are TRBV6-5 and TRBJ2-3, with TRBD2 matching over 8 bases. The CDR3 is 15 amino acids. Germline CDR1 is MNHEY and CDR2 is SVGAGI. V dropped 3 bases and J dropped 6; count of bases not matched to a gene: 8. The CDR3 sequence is CASSYYGRGRDTQYF. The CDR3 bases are TGTGCCAGCAGTTATTACGGGAGGGGGAGGGATACGCAGTATTTT.

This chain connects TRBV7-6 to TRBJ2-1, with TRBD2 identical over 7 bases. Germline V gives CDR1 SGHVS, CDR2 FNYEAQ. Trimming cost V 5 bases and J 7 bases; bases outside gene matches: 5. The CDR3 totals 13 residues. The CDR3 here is CASSRGRDNEQFF. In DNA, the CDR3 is TGTGCCAGCAGCCGAGGGAGGGATAATGAGCAGTTCTTC.

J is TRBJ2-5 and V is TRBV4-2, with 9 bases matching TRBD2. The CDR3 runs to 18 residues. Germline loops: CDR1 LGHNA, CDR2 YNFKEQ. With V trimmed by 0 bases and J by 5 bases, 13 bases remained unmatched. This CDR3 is CASSQDPLLREGLETQYF. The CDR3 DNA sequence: TGTGCCAGCAGCCAAGATCCCCTTTTGCGGGAGGGCCTCGAGACCCAGTACTTC.

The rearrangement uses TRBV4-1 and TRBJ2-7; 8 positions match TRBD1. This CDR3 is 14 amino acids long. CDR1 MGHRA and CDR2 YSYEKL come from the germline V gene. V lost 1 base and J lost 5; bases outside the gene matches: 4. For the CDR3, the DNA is TGCGCCAGCAGCCAAGTCCCGGACAGGGACGAGCAGTACTTC. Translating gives CASSQVPDRDEQYF.

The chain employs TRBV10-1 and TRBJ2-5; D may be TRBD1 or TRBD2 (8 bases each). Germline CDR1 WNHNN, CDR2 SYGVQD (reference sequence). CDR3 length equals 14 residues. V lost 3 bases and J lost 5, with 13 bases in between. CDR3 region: CASSDGRDRETQYF. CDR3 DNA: TGCGCCAGCAGTGACGGGAGGGACAGGGAGACCCAGTACTTC.

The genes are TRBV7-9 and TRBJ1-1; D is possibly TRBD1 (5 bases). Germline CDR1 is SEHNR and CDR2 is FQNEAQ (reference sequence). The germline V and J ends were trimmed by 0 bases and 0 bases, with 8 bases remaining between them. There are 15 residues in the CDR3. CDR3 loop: CASSLAGRVNTEAFF. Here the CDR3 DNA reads TGTGCCAGCAGCTTAGCGGGGCGGGTGAACACTGAAGCTTTCTTT.

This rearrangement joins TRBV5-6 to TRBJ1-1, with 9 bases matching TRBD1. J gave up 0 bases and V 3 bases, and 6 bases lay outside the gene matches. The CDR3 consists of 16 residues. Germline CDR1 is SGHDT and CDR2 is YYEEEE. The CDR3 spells CASSYPRQGVNTEAFF. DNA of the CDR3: TGTGCCAGCAGCTACCCCCGACAGGGGGTGAACACTGAAGCTTTCTTT.

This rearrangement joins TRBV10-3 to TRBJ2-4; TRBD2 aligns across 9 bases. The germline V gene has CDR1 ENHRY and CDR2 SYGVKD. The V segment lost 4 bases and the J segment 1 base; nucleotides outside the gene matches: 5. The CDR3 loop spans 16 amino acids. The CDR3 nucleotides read TGTGCCATCAGTGGATCAACTAGCGGGGCCAAAAACATTCAGTACTTC. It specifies CAISGSTSGAKNIQYF.

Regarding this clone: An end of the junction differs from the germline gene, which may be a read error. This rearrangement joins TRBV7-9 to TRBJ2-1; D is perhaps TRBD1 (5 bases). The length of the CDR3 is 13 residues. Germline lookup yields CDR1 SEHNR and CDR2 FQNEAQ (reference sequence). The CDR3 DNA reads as TGTGCCAGCAGCTTAGCGCACATCGTTCAAGGGGTCTTC. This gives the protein CASSLAHIVQGVF. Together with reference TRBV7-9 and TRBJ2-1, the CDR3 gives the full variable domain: DTGVSQNPRHKITKRGQNVTFRCDPISEHNRLYWYRQTLGQGPEFLTYFQNEAQLEKSRLLSDRFSAERPKGSFSTLEIQRTEQGDSAMYLCASSLAHIVQGVFGPGTRLTVL.

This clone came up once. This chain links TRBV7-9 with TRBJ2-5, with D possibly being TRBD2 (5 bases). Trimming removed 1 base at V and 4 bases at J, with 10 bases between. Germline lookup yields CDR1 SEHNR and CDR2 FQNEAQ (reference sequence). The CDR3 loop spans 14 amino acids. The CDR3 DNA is TGTGCCAGCAGCTTAGATTTGAGGGTAGAGACCCAGTACTTC. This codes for CASSLDLRVETQYF.

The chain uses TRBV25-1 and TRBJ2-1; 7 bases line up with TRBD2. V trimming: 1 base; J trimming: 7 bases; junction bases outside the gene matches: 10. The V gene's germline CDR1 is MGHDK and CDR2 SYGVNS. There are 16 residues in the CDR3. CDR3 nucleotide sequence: TGTGCCAGCAGTGAATTCCAAGGCGGGAGTTTGAATGAGCAGTTCTTC. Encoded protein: CASSEFQGGSLNEQFF.

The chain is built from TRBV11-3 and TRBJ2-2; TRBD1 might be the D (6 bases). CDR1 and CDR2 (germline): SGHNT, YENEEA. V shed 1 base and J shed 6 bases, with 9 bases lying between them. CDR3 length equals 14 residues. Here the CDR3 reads CASSLAPGAGELFF. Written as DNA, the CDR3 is TGTGCCAGCAGCTTAGCTCCAGGGGCCGGGGAGCTGTTTTTT.

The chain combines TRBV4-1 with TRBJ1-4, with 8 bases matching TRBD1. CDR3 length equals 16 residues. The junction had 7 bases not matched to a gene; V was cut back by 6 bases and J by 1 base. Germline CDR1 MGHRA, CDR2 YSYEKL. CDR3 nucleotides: TGCGCCAGCAGAGCAGGAACAGGGGGAACTAATGAAAAACTGTTTTTT. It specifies CASRAGTGGTNEKLFF.

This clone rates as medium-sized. This CDR3 is CASSQRDRWGYTF. As DNA, the CDR3 is TGTGCCAGCAGCCAACGGGACAGATGGGGCTACACCTTC. The V and J genes are TRBV7-6 and TRBJ1-2, with 7 bases fitting TRBD1. The J segment lost 8 bases and the V segment lost 5 bases, leaving 8 bases of the junction unmatched. Per the germline V gene, CDR1 is SGHVS and CDR2 is FNYEAQ. The CDR3 sequence is 13 residues long.

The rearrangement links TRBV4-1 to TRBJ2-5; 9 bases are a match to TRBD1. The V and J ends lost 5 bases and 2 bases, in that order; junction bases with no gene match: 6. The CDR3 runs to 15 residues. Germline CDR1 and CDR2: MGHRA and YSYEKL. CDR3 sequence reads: CASSVDRGAQETQYF. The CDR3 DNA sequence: TGCGCCAGCAGCGTCGACAGGGGGGCACAAGAGACCCAGTACTTC.

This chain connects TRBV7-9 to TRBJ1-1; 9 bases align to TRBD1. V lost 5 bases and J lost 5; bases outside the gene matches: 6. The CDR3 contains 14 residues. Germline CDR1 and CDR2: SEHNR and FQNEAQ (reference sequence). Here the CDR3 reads CASSVGTGRTEAFF. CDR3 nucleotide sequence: TGTGCCAGCAGCGTGGGGACAGGGAGGACTGAAGCTTTCTTT.

CDR3 sequence: CASSDAGETDTQYF. CDR3 bases: TGTGCCAGCAGTGACGCGGGAGAGACAGATACGCAGTATTTT. The genes are TRBV6-4 and TRBJ2-3, with TRBD2 matching 7 bases. V trimming: 2 bases; J trimming: 3 bases; junction bases outside the gene matches: 2. Germline lookup yields CDR1 MRHNA and CDR2 SNTAGT. The CDR3 length is 14 residues.

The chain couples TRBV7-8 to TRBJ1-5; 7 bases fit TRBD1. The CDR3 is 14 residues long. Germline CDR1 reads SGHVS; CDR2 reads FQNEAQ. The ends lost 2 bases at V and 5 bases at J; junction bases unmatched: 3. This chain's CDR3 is CASSLLQGYQPQHF. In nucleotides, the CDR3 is TGTGCCAGCAGCTTATTACAGGGGTATCAGCCCCAGCATTTT.

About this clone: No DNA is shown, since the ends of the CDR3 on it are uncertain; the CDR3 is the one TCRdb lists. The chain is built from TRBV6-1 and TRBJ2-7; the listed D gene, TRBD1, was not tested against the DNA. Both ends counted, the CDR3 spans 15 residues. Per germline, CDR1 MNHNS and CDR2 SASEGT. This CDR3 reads CASSEWAKGADFLLF.

The chain's CDR3 is CASSLAQPGGGTEAFF. Here the CDR3 DNA reads TGTGCCAGCAGCTTAGCCCAACCAGGGGGAGGAACTGAAGCTTTCTTT. The rearrangement links TRBV7-9 to TRBJ1-1; 7 bases line up with TRBD1. The length of the CDR3 is 16 residues. V lost 0 bases, J lost 5 bases, and 9 bases stayed unmatched. Germline V gene data show CDR1 as SEHNR and CDR2 as FQNEAQ (reference sequence).

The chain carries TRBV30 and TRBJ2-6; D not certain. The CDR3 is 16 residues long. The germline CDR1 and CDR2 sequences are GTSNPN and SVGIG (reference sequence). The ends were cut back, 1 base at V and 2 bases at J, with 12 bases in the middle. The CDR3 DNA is TGTGCCTGGAGTGGGGGAATCTTAACTGGGGCCAACGTCCTGACTTTC. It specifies CAWSGGILTGANVLTF.

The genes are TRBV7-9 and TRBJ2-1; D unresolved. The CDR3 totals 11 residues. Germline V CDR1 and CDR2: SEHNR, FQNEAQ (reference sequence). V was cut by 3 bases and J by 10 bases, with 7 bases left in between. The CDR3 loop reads CASSFKHEQFF. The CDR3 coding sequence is TGTGCCAGCAGCTTTAAGCACGAGCAGTTCTTC.

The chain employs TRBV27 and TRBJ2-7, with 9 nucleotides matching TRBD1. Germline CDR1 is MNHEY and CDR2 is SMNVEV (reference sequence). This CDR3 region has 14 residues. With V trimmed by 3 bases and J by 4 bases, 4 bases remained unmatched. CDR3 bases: TGTGCCAGCAGTTTGGACAGGGGTCGTTACGAGCAGTACTTC. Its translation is CASSLDRGRYEQYF.

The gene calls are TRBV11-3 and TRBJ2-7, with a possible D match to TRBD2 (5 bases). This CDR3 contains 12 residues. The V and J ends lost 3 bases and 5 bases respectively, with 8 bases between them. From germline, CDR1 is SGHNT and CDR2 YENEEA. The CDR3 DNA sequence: TGTGCCAGCAGCTTTACTAGGAACGAGCAGTACTTC. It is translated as CASSFTRNEQYF.

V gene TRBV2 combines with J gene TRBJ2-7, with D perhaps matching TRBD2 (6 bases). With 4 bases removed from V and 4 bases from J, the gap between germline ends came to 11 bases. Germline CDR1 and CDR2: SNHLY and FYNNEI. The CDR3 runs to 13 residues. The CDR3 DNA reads TGTGCCAGCAGTGGGGGCCGGGGGTACGAGCAGTACTTC. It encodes CASSGGRGYEQYF.

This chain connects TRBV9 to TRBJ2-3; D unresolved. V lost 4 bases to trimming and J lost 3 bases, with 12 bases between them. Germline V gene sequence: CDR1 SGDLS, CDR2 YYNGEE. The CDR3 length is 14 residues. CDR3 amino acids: CASSLNTDTDTQYF. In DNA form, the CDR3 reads TGTGCCAGCAGCCTGAATACAGATACAGATACGCAGTATTTT.